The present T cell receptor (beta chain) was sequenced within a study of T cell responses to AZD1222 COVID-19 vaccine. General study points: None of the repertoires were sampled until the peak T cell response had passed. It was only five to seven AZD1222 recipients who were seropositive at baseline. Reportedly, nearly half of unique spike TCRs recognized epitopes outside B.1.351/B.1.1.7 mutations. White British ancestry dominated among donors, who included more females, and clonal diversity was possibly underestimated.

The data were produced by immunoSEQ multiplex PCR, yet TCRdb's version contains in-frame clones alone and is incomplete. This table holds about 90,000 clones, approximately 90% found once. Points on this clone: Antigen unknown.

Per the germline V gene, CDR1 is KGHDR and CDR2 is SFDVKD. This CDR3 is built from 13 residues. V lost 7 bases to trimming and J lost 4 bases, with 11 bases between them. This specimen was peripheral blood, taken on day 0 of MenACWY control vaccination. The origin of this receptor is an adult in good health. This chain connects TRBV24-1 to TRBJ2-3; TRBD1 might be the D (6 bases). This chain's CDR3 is CATRGDKADTQYF. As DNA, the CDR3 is TGTGCCACCAGGGGGGACAAGGCAGATACGCAGTATTTT.